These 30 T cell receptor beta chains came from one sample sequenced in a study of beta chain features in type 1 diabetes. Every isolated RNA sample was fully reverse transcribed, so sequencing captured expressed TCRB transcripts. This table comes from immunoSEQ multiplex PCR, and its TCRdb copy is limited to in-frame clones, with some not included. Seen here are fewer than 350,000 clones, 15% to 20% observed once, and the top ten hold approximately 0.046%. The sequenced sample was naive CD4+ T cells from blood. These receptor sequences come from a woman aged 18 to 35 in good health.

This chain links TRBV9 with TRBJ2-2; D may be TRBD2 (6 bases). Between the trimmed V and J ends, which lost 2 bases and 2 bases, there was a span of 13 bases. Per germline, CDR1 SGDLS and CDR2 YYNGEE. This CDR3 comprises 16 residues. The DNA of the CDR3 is TGTGCCAGCAGCGTTTCTGCTAGCGTTAACACCGGGGAGCTGTTTTTT. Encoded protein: CASSVSASVNTGELFF. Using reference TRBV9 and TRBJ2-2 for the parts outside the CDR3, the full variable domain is DSGVTQTPKHLITATGQRVTLRCSPRSGDLSVYWYQQSLDQGLQFLIQYYNGEERAKGNILERFSAQQFPDLHSELNLSSLELGDSALYFCASSVSASVNTGELFFGEGSRLTVL.

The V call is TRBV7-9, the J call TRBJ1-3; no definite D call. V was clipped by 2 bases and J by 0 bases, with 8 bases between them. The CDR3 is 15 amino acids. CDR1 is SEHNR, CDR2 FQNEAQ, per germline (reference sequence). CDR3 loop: CASSLSTFSGNTIYF. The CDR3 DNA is TGTGCCAGCAGCTTAAGTACATTCTCTGGAAACACCATATATTTT.

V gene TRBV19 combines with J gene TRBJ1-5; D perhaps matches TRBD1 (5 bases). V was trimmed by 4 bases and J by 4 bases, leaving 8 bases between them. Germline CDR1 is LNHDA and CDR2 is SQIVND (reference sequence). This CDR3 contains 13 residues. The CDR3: CASSSQGNQPQHF. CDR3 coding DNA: TGTGCCAGTAGTAGTCAGGGTAATCAGCCCCAGCATTTT. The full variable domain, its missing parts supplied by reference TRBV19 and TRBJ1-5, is DGGITQSPKYLFRKEGQNVTLSCEQNLNHDAMYWYRQDPGQGLRLIYYSQIVNDFQKGDIAEGYSVSREKKESFPLTVTSAQKNPTAFYLCASSSQGNQPQHFGDGTRLSIL.

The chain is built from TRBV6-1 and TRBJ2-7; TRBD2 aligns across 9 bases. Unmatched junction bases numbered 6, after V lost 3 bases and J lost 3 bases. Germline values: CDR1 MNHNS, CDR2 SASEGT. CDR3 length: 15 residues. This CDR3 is CASSEELAGDYEQYF. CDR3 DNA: TGTGCCAGCAGTGAGGAACTAGCGGGCGACTACGAGCAGTACTTC.

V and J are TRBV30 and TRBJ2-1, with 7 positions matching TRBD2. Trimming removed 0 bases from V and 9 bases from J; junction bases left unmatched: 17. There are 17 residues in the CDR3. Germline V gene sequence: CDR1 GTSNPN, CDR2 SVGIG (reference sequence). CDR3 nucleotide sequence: TGTGCCTGGAGTGTATTCCCCAGCGCGGGAGCCCCTACTGAGCAGTTCTTC. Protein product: CAWSVFPSAGAPTEQFF.

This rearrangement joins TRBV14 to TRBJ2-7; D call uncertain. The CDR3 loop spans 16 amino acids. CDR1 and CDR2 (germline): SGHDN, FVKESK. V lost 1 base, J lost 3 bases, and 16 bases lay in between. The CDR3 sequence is CASSQGIERAHYEQYF. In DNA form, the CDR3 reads TGTGCCAGCAGCCAAGGAATTGAGCGAGCTCACTACGAGCAGTACTTC.

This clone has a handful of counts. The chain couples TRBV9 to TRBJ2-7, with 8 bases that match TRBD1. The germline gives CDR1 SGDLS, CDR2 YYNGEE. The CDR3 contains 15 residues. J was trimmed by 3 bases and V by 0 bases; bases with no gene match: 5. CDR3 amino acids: CASSVDGQGLYEQYF. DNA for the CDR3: TGTGCCAGCAGCGTAGATGGACAGGGCCTCTACGAGCAGTACTTC. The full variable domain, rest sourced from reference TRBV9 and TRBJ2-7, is DSGVTQTPKHLITATGQRVTLRCSPRSGDLSVYWYQQSLDQGLQFLIQYYNGEERAKGNILERFSAQQFPDLHSELNLSSLELGDSALYFCASSVDGQGLYEQYFGPGTRLTVT.

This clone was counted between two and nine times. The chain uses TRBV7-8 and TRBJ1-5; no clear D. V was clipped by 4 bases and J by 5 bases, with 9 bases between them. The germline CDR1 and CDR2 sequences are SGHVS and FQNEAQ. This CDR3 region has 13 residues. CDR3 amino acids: CASSSYGDQPQHF. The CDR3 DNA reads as TGTGCCAGCAGCTCCTATGGAGATCAGCCCCAGCATTTT.

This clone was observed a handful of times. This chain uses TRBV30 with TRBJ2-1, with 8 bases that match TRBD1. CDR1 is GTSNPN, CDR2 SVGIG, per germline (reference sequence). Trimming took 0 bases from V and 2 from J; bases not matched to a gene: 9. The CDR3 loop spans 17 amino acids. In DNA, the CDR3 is TGTGCCTGGAGTGTCGACAGGGGTCCTCCCCCCTACAATGAGCAGTTCTTC. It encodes CAWSVDRGPPPYNEQFF.

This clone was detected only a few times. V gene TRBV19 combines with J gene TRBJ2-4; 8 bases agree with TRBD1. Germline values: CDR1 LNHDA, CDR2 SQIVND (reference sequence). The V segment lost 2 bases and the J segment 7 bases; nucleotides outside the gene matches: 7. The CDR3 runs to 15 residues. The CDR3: CASSIPGQGDNIQYF. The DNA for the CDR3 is TGTGCCAGTAGTATACCCGGACAGGGTGACAACATTCAGTACTTC.

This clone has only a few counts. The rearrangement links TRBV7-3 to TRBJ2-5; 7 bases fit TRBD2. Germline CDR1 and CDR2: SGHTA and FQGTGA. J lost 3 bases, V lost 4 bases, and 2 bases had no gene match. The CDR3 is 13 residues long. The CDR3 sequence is CASSYGTKETQYF. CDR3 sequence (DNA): TGTGCCAGCAGCTACGGGACTAAAGAGACCCAGTACTTC.

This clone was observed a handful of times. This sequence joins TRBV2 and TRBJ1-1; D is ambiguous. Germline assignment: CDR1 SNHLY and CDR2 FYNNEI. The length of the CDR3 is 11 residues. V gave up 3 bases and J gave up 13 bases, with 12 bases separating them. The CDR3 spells CASSESLTGFF. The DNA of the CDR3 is TGTGCCAGCAGTGAGTCTCTTACCGGTTTCTTT.

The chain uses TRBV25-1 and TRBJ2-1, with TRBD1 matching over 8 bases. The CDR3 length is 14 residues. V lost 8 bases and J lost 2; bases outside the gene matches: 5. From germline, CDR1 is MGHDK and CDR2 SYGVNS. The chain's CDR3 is CASDRGETYNEQFF. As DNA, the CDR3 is TGTGCCAGCGACAGGGGAGAAACCTACAATGAGCAGTTCTTC.

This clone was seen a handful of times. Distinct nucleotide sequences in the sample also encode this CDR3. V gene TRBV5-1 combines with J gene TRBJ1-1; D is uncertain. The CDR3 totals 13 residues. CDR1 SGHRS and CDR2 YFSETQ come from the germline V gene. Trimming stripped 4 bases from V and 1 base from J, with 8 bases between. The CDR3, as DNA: TGCGCCAGCAGCCCGACGGGGAACACTGAAGCTTTCTTT. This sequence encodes CASSPTGNTEAFF.

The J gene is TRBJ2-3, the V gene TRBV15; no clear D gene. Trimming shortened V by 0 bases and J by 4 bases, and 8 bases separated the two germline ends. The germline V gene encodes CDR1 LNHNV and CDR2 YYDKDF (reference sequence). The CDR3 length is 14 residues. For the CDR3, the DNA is TGTGCCACCAGCAGAGATCCCAAATCAGATACGCAGTATTTT. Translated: CATSRDPKSDTQYF.

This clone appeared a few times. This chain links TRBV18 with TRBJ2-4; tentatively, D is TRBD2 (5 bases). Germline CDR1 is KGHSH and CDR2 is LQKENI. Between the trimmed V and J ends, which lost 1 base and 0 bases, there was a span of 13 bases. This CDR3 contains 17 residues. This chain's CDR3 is CASSPLAGSKAKNIQYF. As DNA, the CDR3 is TGTGCCAGCTCACCACTGGCGGGCAGCAAAGCCAAAAACATTCAGTACTTC.

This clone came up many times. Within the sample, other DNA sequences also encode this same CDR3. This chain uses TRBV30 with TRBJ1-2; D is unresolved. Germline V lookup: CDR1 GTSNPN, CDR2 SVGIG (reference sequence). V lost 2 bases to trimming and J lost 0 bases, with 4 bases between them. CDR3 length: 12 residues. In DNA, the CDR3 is TGTGCCTGGAGTAGAGCTAACTATGGCTACACCTTC. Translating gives CAWSRANYGYTF.

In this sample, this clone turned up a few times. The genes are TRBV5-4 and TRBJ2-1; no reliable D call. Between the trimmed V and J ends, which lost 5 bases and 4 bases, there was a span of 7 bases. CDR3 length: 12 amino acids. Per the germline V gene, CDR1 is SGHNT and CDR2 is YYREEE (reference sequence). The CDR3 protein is CASSSGYNEQFF. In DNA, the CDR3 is TGTGCCAGCAGTTCCGGTTACAATGAGCAGTTCTTC.

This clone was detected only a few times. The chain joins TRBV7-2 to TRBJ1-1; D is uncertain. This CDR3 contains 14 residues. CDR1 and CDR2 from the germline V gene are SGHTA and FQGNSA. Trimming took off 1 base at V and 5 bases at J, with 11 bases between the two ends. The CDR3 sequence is CASSLVDRQTEAFF. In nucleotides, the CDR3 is TGTGCCAGCAGCTTAGTTGATCGCCAGACTGAAGCTTTCTTT. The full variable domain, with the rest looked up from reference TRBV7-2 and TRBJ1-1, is GAGVSQSPSNKVTEKGKDVELRCDPISGHTALYWYRQSLGQGLEFLIYFQGNSAPDKSGLPSDRFSAERTGGSVSTLTIQRTQQEDSAVYLCASSLVDRQTEAFFGQGTRLTVV.

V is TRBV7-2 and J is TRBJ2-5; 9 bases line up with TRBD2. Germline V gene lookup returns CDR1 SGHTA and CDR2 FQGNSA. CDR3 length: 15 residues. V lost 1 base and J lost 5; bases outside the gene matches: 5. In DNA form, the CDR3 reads TGTGCCAGCAGCTTAGTGGGACTAGCCATGGAGACCCAGTACTTC. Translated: CASSLVGLAMETQYF. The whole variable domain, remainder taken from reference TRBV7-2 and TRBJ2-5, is GAGVSQSPSNKVTEKGKDVELRCDPISGHTALYWYRQSLGQGLEFLIYFQGNSAPDKSGLPSDRFSAERTGGSVSTLTIQRTQQEDSAVYLCASSLVGLAMETQYFGPGTRLLVL.

CDR3 sequence (DNA): TGCGCCAGCAGCTTGGCGGTCACGGCAGATACGCAGTATTTT. Translation gives CASSLAVTADTQYF. V and J are TRBV5-1 and TRBJ2-3; D ambiguous. The V gene lost 0 bases and the J gene lost 4 bases, with 9 bases spanning the gap. Germline V gives CDR1 SGHRS, CDR2 YFSETQ. The CDR3 is 14 amino acids.

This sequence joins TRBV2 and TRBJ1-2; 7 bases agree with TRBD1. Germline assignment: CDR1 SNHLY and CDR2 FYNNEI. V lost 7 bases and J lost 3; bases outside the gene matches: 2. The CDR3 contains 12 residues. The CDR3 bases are TGTGCCAGCACTCAGGGGGACTATGGCTACACCTTC. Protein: CASTQGDYGYTF.

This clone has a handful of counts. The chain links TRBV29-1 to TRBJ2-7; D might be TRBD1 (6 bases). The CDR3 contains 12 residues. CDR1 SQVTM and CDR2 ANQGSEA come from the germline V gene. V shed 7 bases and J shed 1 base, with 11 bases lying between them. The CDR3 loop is CSATRGSYEQYF. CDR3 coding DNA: TGCAGCGCCACCAGGGGATCCTACGAGCAGTACTTC.

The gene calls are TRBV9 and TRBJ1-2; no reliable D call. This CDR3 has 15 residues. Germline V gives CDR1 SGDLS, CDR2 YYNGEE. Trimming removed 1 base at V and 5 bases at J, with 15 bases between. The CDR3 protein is CASSVQATFEYGYTF. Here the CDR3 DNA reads TGTGCCAGCAGCGTACAGGCCACATTCGAATATGGCTACACCTTC.

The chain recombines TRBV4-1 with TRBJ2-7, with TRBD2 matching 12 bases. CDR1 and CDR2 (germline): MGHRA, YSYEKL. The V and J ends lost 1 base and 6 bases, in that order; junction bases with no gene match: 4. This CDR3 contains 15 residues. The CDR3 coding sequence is TGCGCCAGCAGCCAAGCCCTAGCGGGAGGGCCCGAGCAGTACTTC. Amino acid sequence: CASSQALAGGPEQYF.

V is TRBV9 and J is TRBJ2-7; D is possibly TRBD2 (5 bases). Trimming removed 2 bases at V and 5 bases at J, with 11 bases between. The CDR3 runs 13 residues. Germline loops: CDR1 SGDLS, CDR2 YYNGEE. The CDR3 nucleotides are TGTGCCAGCAGCGTCGGACTTTACGACGAGCAGTACTTC. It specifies CASSVGLYDEQYF.

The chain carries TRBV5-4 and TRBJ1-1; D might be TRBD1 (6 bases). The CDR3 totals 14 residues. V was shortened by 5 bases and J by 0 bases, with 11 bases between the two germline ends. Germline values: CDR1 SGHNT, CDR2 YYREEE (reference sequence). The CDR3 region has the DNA TGTGCCAGCAGGCCAGGGGTATTGAACACTGAAGCTTTCTTT. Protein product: CASRPGVLNTEAFF.

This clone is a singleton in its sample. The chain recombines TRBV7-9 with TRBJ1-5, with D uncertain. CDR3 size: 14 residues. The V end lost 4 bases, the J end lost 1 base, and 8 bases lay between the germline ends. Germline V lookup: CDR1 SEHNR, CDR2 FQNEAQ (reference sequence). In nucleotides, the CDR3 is TGTGCCAGCAGCTCGGACTGGAGCAATCAGCCCCAGCATTTT. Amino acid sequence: CASSSDWSNQPQHF.

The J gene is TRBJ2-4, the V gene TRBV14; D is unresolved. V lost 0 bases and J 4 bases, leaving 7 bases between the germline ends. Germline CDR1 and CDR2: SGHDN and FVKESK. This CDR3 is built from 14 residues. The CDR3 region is CASSQDSRKNIQYF. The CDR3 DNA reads TGTGCCAGCAGCCAAGATTCCCGGAAAAACATTCAGTACTTC. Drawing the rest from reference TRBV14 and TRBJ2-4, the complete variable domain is EAGVTQFPSHSVIEKGQTVTLRCDPISGHDNLYWYRRVMGKEIKFLLHFVKESKQDESGMPNNRFLAERTGGTYSTLKVQPAELEDSGVYFCASSQDSRKNIQYFGAGTRLSVL.

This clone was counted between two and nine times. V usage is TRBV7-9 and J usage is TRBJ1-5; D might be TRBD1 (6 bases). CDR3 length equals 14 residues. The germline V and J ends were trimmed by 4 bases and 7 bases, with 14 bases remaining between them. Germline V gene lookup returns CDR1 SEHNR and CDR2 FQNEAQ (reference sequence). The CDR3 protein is CASSSHRERQPQHF. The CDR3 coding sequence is TGTGCCAGCAGCTCCCACAGGGAAAGACAGCCCCAGCATTTT.